These 8 T cell receptor beta chains came from one sample sequenced in a study of beta chain features in type 1 diabetes. Of the isolated RNA, all was reverse transcribed, and so the sequenced material was expressed TCRB transcripts. Generated by immunoSEQ multiplex PCR, the TCRdb table keeps only in-frame clones and is missing some. The sample records some 240,000 clones, about a tenth being singletons. The sequenced sample was central memory CD4+ T cells from blood. The source is a man aged 18-30 years in good health.

This clone was counted only a few times. In the same sample, other DNA sequences code for this CDR3. The V gene is TRBV29-1, the J gene TRBJ2-5; TRBD1 agrees at 8 bases. The V segment lost 6 bases and the J segment 4 bases; nucleotides outside the gene matches: 4. The CDR3 is 12 residues long. CDR1 and CDR2 from the germline V gene are SQVTM and ANQGSEA. Written as DNA, the CDR3 is TGCAGCGTGGCCGGGACAGGAGAGACCCAGTACTTC. It yields the protein CSVAGTGETQYF.

V usage is TRBV28 and J usage is TRBJ2-7; tentative D call: TRBD2 (6 bases). Germline V CDR1 and CDR2: MDHEN, SYDVKM. Deletions cut 5 bases from V and 4 bases from J, with 15 bases between. The CDR3 has 14 amino acids. DNA of the CDR3: TGTGCCAGCAGTGGTAGCACGGGACTTTACGAGCAGTACTTC. Residues: CASSGSTGLYEQYF.

This clone was detected a few times. The CDR3 loop reads CASSLQTGDNEQFF. The CDR3, as DNA: TGTGCCAGCAGCTTACAAACAGGTGACAATGAGCAGTTCTTC. This chain uses TRBV7-2 with TRBJ2-1, with D tentatively TRBD1 (5 bases). The CDR3 runs 14 residues. Germline CDR1 SGHTA, CDR2 FQGNSA. The V end lost 2 bases, the J end lost 5 bases, and 10 bases lay between the germline ends.

This clone was detected only a few times. The same CDR3 arises from other DNA sequences in this sample as well. The J gene is TRBJ2-3, the V gene TRBV6-5, with D possibly matching TRBD2 (5 bases). From germline, CDR1 is MNHEY and CDR2 SVGAGI. Trimming removed 5 bases from V and 4 bases from J, with 7 bases in between. The CDR3 contains 12 residues. CDR3 coding DNA: TGTGCCAGCAGTACGGGATCAGATACGCAGTATTTT. Residues: CASSTGSDTQYF.

This clone was seen a few times. This sequence joins TRBV30 and TRBJ1-1; D call uncertain. V lost 2 bases to trimming and J lost 3 bases, with 10 bases between them. Germline values: CDR1 GTSNPN, CDR2 SVGIG (reference sequence). This CDR3 contains 13 residues. CDR3 DNA: TGTGCCTGGAGTCCACAGAGCTACACTGAAGCTTTCTTT. This codes for CAWSPQSYTEAFF.

This clone has only a few counts. A much more abundant neighbour one base away suggests this may be a read error. The V call is TRBV4-3, the J call TRBJ2-3, with 15 nucleotides matching TRBD2. Germline V lookup: CDR1 LGHNA, CDR2 YSLEER. The junction had 9 bases not matched to a gene; V was cut back by 5 bases and J by 6 bases. The CDR3 runs to 17 residues. Here the CDR3 reads CASSNPGLAGGGDTQYF. Written as DNA, the CDR3 is TGCGCCAGCAGCAATCCGGGACTAGCGGGAGGCGGGGATACGCAGTATTTT.

This clone was seen a handful of times. The junction differs from germline at one of its ends, possibly a read error. The chain links TRBV11-2 to TRBJ2-1, with D hard to call. The germline V gene has CDR1 SGHAT and CDR2 FQNNGV. This CDR3 has 14 amino acids. This CDR3 reads CASSQDTTYNEQFF. CDR3 bases: TGCGCCAGCAGCCAAGATACGACCTACAATGAGCAGTTCTTC.

The chain recombines TRBV2 with TRBJ2-1; 9 bases map to TRBD2. Trimming at V came to 7 bases and at J to 5 bases, leaving 6 bases not matched to a gene. Germline-derived CDR1 and CDR2 are SNHLY and FYNNEI. This CDR3 spans 14 amino acids. CDR3 region: CASKRGRGDNEQFF. CDR3 sequence (DNA): TGTGCCAGCAAACGCGGGAGGGGGGACAATGAGCAGTTCTTC.